A selection of T cell receptor beta chains follows, all from one sample in a study of blood T cell repertoires in COVID-19. Method: immunoSEQ multiplex PCR; TCRdb's copy keeps in-frame clones and lacks some. The sample yields about 76,000 clones, 70% to 90% seen once. The source material was peripheral blood. All receptors come from a man between 60 and 75 years old with COVID-19, enrolled during active disease. Each CDR3 is given with its conserved first and last residue. The D gene is left open where the match is weak.

d_gene | j_gene | v_gene | CDR3aa | CDR3nt
TRBD2 | TRBJ2-7 | TRBV10-3 | CAISLGLASSYEQYF | TGTGCCATCAGTCTGGGACTAGCCTCCTCCTACGAGCAGTACTTC
- | TRBJ2-2 | TRBV7-9 | CASSSTWNTGELFF | TGTGCCAGCAGCTCAACTTGGAACACCGGGGAGCTGTTTTTT
TRBD1 | TRBJ1-6 | TRBV10-1 | CASSDGTVNSPLHF | TGCGCCAGCAGTGACGGGACAGTGAATTCACCCCTCCACTTT
- | TRBJ2-7 | TRBV5-6 | CASSSGRAEQYF | TGTGCCAGCAGCTCCGGTCGCGCCGAGCAGTACTTC
- | TRBJ1-6 | TRBV12-5 | CASGTGNSPLHF | TGTGCTAGTGGGACAGGAAATTCACCCCTCCACTTT
TRBD2 | TRBJ2-7 | TRBV7-2 | CASSAGLAGDVHEQYF | TGTGCCAGCAGCGCAGGACTAGCGGGAGATGTCCACGAGCAGTACTTC
TRBD1 | TRBJ1-2 | TRBV6-2/TRBV6-3 | CASSYDRGSYTF | TGTGCCAGCAGTTATGACAGGGGAAGCTACACCTTC
- | TRBJ1-1 | TRBV5-4 | CASSLSSGKNTEAFF | TGTGCCAGCAGCTTGTCGTCAGGGAAGAACACTGAAGCTTTCTTT
- | TRBJ2-2 | TRBV24-1 | CATSDFANRAGELFF | TGTGCCACCAGTGATTTTGCGAATCGGGCCGGGGAGCTGTTTTTT
- | TRBJ1-3 | TRBV7-9 | CASSQGGFSGNTIYF | TGTGCCAGCAGTCAAGGGGGATTCTCTGGAAACACCATATATTTT
TRBD1 | TRBJ1-5 | TRBV28 | CASSKGTGGYQPQHF | TGTGCCAGCAGCAAAGGGACAGGGGGCTATCAGCCCCAGCATTTT